The sequence of this T cell receptor (beta chain) was determined in a study of CD8+ T cells in alopecia areata. Sequencing used cDNA as its template, made by extracting RNA and reverse transcribing it. Sequencing was performed with immunoSEQ multiplex PCR; in TCRdb, only in-frame clones are kept and a portion is missing. This sample has under 200,000 clones; roughly 65% occur once, and the top ten carry approximately 0.91%. The V gene end was trimmed by 1 base and the J gene end by 8 bases; junction bases not matched to a gene: 10. The CDR3 runs to 14 residues. The germline gives CDR1 GTSNPN, CDR2 SVGIG (reference sequence). Treatment defined: oral pan-JAK inhibitor, 5-10 mg twice daily.

This sample comprised CD4+ T cells sorted from blood, obtained at week 4, from a patient treated with tofacitinib. V is TRBV30 and J is TRBJ1-2, with 7 bases lining up with TRBD1. This receptor was obtained from a human donor with alopecia areata. The chain's CDR3 is CAWSGVGGARGYTF. CDR3 nucleotide sequence: TGTGCCTGGAGTGGTGTAGGGGGCGCAAGAGGCTACACCTTC.